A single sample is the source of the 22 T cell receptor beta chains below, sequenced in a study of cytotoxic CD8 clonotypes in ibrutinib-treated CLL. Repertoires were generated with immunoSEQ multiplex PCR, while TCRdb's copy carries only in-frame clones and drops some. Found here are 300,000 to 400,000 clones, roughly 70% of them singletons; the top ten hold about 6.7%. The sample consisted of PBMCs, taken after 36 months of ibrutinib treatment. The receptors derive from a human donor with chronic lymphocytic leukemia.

Here the CDR3 DNA reads TGTGCCAGCAGCTCGCTAGCGGGTGGCACAGATACGCAGTATTTT. Translated: CASSSLAGGTDTQYF. The gene calls are TRBV7-9 and TRBJ2-3; 8 bases match TRBD2. With 4 bases clipped from V and 1 base from J, the junction kept 4 bases outside the gene matches. The CDR3 is 15 residues long. Germline CDR1 reads SEHNR; CDR2 reads FQNEAQ (reference sequence).

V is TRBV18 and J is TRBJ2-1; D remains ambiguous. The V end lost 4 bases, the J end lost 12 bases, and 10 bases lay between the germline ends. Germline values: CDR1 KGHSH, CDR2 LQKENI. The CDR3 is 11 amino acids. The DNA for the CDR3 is TGTGCCAGCTCACGTGGCATTTTGCAGTTCTTC. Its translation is CASSRGILQFF.

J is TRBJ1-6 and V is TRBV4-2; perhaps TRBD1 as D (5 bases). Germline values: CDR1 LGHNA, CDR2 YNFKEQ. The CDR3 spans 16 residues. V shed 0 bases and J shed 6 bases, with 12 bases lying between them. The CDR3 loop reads CASSQDAGTSNSPLHF. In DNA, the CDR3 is TGTGCCAGCAGCCAAGACGCCGGGACTTCTAATTCACCCCTCCACTTT.

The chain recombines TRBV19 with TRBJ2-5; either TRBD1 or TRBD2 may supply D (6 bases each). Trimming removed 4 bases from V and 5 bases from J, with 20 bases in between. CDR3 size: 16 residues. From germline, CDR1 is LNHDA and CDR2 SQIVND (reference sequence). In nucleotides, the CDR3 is TGTGCCAGTAGTAGTTGGCGGGGACAACGGGGTGAGACCCAGTACTTC. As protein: CASSSWRGQRGETQYF.

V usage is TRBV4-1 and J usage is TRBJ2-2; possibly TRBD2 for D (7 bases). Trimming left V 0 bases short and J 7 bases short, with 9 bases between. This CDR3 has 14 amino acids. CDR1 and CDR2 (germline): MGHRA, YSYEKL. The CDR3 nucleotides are TGCGCCAGCAGCCAAGAGGGAGGGGGCGGGGAGCTGTTTTTT. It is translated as CASSQEGGGGELFF.

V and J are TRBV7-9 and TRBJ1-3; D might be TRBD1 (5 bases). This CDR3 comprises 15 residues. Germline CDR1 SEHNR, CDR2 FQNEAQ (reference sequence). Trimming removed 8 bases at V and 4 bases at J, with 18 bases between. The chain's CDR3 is CASSGHTGPGNTIYF. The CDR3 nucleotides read TGTGCCAGCTCCGGTCACACAGGCCCCGGAAACACCATATATTTT.

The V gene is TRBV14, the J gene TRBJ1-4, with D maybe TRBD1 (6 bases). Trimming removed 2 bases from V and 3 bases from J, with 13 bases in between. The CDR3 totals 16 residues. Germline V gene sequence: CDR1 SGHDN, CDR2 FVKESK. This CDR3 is CASSQPGAGANEKLFF. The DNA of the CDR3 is TGTGCCAGCAGCCAACCGGGGGCTGGGGCTAATGAAAAACTGTTTTTT.

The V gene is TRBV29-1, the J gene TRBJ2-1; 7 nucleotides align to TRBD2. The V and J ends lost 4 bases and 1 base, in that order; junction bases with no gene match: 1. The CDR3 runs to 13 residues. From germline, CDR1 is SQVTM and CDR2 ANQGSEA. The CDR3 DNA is TGCAGCGTTGTGGGGGGGTCCTACAATGAGCAGTTCTTC. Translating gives CSVVGGSYNEQFF.

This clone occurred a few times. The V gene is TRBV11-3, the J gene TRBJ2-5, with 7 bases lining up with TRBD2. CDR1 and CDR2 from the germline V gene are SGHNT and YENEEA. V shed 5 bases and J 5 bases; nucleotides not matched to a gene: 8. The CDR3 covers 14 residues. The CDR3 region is CASSHQAGSETQYF. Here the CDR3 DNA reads TGTGCCAGCAGCCACCAAGCGGGGTCGGAGACCCAGTACTTC.

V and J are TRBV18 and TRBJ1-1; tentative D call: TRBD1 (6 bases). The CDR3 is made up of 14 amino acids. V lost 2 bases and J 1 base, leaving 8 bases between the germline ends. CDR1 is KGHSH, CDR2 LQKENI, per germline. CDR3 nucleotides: TGTGCCAGCTCACCATTGGGACAGAACACTGAAGCTTTCTTT. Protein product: CASSPLGQNTEAFF.

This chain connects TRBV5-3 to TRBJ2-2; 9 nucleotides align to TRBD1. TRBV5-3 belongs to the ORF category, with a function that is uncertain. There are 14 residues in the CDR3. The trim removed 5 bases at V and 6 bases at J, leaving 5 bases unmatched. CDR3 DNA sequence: TGTGCCAGAAGGTGGGGACAGGGAGCCGGGGAGCTGTTTTTT. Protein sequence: CARRWGQGAGELFF.

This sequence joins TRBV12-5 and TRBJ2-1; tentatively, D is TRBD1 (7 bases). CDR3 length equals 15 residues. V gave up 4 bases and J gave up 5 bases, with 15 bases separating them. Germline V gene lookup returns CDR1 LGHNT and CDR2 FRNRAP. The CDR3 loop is CASGSTGERDNEQFF. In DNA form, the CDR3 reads TGTGCTAGTGGTTCAACAGGGGAGCGGGACAATGAGCAGTTCTTC.

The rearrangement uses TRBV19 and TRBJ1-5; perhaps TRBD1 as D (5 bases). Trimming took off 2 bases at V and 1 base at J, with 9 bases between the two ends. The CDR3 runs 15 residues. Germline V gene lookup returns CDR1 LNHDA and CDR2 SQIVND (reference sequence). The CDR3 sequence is CASSINRQSNQPQHF. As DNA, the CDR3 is TGTGCCAGTAGTATAAACAGGCAGAGCAATCAGCCCCAGCATTTT.

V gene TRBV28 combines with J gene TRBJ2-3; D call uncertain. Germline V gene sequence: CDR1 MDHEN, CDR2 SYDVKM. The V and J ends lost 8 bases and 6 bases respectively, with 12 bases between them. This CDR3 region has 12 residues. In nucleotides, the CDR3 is TGTGCCAGCGGTTCGAAGGCGGATACGCAGTATTTT. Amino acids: CASGSKADTQYF.

In DNA form, the CDR3 reads TGTGCCAGCAGGTCTAGACCGACGATCAACGTCCTGACTTTC. Translating it yields CASRSRPTINVLTF. This chain links TRBV28 with TRBJ2-6; D uncertain. This CDR3 has 14 residues. The V gene's germline CDR1 is MDHEN and CDR2 SYDVKM. Trimming shortened V by 6 bases and J by 9 bases, and 15 bases separated the two germline ends.

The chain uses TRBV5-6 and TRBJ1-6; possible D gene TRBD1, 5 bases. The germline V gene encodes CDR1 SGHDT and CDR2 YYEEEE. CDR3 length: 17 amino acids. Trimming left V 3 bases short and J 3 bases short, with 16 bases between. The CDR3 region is CASSSRGHQSYNSPLHF. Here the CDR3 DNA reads TGTGCCAGCAGCTCCCGGGGCCATCAAAGCTATAATTCACCCCTCCACTTT.

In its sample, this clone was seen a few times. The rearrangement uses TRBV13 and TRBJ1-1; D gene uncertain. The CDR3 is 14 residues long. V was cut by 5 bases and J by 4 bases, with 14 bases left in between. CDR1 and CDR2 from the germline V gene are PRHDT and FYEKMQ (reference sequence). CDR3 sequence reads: CASSLKASSTEAFF. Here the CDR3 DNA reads TGTGCCAGCAGCCTTAAGGCCTCTAGCACTGAAGCTTTCTTT.

The CDR3 reads CASSKRGGAGSTEAFF. DNA for the CDR3: TGTGCCAGCAGTAAAAGGGGGGGAGCCGGGAGCACTGAAGCTTTCTTT. The rearrangement uses TRBV27 and TRBJ1-1; a possible D gene is TRBD1 (6 bases). The CDR3 has 16 residues. Germline V gene data show CDR1 as MNHEY and CDR2 as SMNVEV (reference sequence). The V gene lost 5 bases and the J gene lost 4 bases, with 20 bases spanning the gap.

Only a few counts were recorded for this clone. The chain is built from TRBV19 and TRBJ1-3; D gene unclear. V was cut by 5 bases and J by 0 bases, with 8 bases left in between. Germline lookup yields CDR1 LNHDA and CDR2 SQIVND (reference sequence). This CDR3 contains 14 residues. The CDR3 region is CASSESGSGNTIYF. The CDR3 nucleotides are TGTGCCAGTAGTGAGTCCGGCTCTGGAAACACCATATATTTT.

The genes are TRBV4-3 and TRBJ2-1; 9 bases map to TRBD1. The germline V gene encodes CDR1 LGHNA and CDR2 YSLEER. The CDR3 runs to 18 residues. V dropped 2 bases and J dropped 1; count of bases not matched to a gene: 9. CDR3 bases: TGCGCCAGCAGCCAATACCCCGGACAGGGGAATTCCTACAATGAGCAGTTCTTC. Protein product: CASSQYPGQGNSYNEQFF.

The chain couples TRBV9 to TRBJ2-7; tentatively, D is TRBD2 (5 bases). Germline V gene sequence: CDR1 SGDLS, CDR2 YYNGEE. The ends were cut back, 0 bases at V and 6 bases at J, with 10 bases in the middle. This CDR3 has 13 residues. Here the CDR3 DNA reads TGTGCCAGCAGCGTAGGGTCAGGAGGCGAGCAGTACTTC. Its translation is CASSVGSGGEQYF. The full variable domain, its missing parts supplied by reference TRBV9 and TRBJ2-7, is DSGVTQTPKHLITATGQRVTLRCSPRSGDLSVYWYQQSLDQGLQFLIQYYNGEERAKGNILERFSAQQFPDLHSELNLSSLELGDSALYFCASSVGSGGEQYFGPGTRLTVT.

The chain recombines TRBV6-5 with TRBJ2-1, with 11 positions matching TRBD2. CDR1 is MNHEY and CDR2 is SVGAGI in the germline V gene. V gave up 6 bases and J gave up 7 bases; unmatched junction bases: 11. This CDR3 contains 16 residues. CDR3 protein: CASRYAAGLAVNEQFF. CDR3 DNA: TGTGCCAGCAGATACGCCGCGGGACTAGCGGTGAATGAGCAGTTCTTC.